This TCR beta chain was recorded in a study of response to subunit inactivated influenza vaccine. A few counts support this clonotype. Its antigen is undetermined. TCRdb re-derived calls from the RT-PCR reads in MiXCR, one entry per CDR3 protein. The table includes about 780,000 distinct CDR3 sequences, less than 20% detected once. Findings and limits, study-wide: Each seasonal influenza vaccination recruits few new T cells, the authors suggested.

The trim removed 6 bases at V and 6 bases at J, leaving 7 bases unmatched. The CDR3 contains 15 residues. The germline CDR1 and CDR2 sequences are SGHRS and YFSETQ. This chain connects TRBV5-1 to TRBJ1-4, with 11 bases aligning to TRBD1. The receptor was derived from a man aged 50 or older who received an inactivated influenza vaccine. Sequences were derived from PBMCs from blood, sampled 4 to 6 days after vaccination. Here the CDR3 reads CASTDRGRRDEKLFF. DNA for the CDR3: TGCGCCAGCACGGACAGGGGGCGCCGGGATGAAAAACTGTTTTTT. The full variable domain, in which reference TRBV5-1 and TRBJ1-4 provide the parts outside the CDR3, is KAGVTQTPRYLIKTRGQQVTLSCSPISGHRSVSWYQQTPGQGLQFLFEYFSETQRNKGNFPGRFSGRQFSNSRSEMNVSTLELGDSALYLCASTDRGRRDEKLFFGSGTQLSVL.